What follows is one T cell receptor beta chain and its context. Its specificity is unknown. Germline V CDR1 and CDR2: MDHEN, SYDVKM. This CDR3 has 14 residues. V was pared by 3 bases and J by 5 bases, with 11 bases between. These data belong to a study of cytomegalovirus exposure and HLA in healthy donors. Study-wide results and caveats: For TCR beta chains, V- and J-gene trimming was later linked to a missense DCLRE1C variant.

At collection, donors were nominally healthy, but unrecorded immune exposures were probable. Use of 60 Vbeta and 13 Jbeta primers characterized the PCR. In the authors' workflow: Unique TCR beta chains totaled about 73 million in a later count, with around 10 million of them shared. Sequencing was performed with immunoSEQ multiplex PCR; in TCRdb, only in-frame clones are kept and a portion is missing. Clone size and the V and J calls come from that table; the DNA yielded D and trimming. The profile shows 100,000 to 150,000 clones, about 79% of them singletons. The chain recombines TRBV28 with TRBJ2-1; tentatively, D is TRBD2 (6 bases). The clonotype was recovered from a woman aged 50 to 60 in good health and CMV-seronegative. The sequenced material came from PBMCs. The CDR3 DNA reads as TGTGCCAGCAGTTTGATAGCGGCCCACAATGAGCAGTTCTTC. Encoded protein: CASSLIAAHNEQFF.